This TCR beta chain was identified in a study of T cell responses to AZD1222 COVID-19 vaccine. About this clone: What it recognizes is unknown.

There are 17 residues in the CDR3. V lost 8 bases and J lost 1, with 21 bases in between. CDR1 KGHSH and CDR2 LQKENI come from the germline V gene. Regarding the study as a whole: CD4 TCRs covered the whole spike, strongest at regions 160-218 and 743-854.

Here immunoSEQ multiplex PCR was the method, and the copy in TCRdb shows in-frame clones only, minus some. The repertoire has under 200,000 clones, around 89% of them found once; the top ten carry 4% to 5.5%. The source of this sequence is an adult who received the AZD1222 COVID-19 vaccine. The sample here was peripheral blood, taken 28 days after the second AZD1222 dose. The chain joins TRBV18 to TRBJ1-5; D gene uncertain. CDR3 loop: CASAEGDNVMSNQPQHF. As DNA, the CDR3 is TGTGCCAGCGCTGAAGGAGACAACGTCATGAGCAATCAGCCCCAGCATTTT.